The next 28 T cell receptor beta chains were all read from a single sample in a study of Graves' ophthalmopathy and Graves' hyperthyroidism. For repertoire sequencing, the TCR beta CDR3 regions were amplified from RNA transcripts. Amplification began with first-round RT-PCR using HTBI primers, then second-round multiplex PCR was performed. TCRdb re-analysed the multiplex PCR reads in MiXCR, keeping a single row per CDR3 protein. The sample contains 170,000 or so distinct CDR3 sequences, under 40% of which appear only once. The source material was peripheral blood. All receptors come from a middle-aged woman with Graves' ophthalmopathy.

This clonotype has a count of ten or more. In DNA, the CDR3 is TGTGCCAGCAGTCTCGGACAGGGAGCTAACTATGGCTACACCTTC. Protein sequence: CASSLGQGANYGYTF. The rearrangement uses TRBV27 and TRBJ1-2, with 8 bases matching TRBD1. The V and J ends lost 5 bases and 0 bases, in that order; junction bases with no gene match: 5. The CDR3 loop spans 15 amino acids. Germline V gene sequence: CDR1 MNHEY, CDR2 SMNVEV (reference sequence).

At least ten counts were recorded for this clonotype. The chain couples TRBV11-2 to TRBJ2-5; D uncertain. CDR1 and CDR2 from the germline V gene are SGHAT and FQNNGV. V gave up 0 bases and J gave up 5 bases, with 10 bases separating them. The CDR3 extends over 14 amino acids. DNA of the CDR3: TGTGCCAGCAGCTTAGATACCGCGCCGGAGACCCAGTACTTC. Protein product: CASSLDTAPETQYF. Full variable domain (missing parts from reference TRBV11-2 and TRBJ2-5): EAGVAQSPRYKIIEKRQSVAFWCNPISGHATLYWYQQILGQGPKLLIQFQNNGVVDDSQLPKDRFSAERLKGVDSTLKIQPAKLEDSAVYLCASSLDTAPETQYFGPGTRLLVL.

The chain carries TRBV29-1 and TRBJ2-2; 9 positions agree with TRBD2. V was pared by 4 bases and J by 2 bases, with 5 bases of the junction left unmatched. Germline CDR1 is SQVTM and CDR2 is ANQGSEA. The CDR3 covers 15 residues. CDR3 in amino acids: CSVVSGGSNTGELFF. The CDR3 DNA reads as TGCAGCGTTGTTAGCGGGGGATCCAACACCGGGGAGCTGTTTTTT.

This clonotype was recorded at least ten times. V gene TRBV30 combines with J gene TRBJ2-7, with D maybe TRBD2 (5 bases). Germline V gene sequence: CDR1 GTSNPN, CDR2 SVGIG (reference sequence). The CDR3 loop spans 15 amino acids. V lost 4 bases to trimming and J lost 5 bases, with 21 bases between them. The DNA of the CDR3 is TGTGCCTGGACCGAATCCCCGGGATTTTTCAACGAGCAGTACTTC. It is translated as CAWTESPGFFNEQYF.

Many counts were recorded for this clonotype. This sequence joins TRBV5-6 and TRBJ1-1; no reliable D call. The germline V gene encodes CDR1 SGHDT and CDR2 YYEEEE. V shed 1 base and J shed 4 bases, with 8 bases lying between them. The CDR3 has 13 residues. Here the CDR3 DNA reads TGTGCCAGCAGCTTGCGGTTGTTCACTGAAGCTTTCTTT. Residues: CASSLRLFTEAFF.

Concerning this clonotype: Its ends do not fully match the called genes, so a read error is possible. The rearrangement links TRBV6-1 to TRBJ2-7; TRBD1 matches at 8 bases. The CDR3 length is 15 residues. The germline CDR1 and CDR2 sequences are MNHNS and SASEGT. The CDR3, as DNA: TGTGCCAGCAGCGAAGGGACAGGCCTCCTCTACGAGCAGTACTTC. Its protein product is CASSEGTGLLYEQYF.

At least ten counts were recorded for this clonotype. CDR3 amino acids: CASSPETNSEQYF. The CDR3 DNA follows: TGTGCCAGCAGCCCCGAGACTAACTCGGAGCAGTACTTC. The chain employs TRBV11-3 and TRBJ2-7; possible D gene TRBD2, 5 bases. From germline, CDR1 is SGHNT and CDR2 YENEEA. V was shortened by 5 bases and J by 7 bases, with 15 bases between the two germline ends. This CDR3 comprises 13 residues.

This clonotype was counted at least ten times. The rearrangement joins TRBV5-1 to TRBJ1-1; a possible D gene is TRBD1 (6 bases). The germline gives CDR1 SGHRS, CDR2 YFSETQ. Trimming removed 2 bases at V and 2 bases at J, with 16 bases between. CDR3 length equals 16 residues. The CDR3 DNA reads TGCGCCAGCAGCTTAAATCAGCCCAGGGGTAACACTGAAGCTTTCTTT. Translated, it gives CASSLNQPRGNTEAFF.

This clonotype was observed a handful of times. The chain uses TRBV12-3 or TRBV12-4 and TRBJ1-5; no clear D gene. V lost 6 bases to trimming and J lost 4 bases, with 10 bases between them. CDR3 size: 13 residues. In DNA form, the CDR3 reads TGTGCCAGCAGCTTCGGCCGAAATCAGCCCCAGCATTTT. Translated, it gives CASSFGRNQPQHF.

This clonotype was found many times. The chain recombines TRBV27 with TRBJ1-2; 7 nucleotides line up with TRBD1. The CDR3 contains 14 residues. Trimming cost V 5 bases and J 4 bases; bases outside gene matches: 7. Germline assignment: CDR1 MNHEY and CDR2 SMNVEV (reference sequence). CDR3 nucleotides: TGTGCCAGCAGTCCGACAGGGATGGGCTATGGCTACACCTTC. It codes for CASSPTGMGYGYTF.

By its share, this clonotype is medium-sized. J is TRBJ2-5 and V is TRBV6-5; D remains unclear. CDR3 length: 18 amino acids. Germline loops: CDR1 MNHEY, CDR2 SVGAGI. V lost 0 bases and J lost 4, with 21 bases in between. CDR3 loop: CASSYSWNFGSNGETQYF. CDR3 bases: TGTGCCAGCAGTTACTCGTGGAATTTTGGATCGAACGGAGAGACCCAGTACTTC.

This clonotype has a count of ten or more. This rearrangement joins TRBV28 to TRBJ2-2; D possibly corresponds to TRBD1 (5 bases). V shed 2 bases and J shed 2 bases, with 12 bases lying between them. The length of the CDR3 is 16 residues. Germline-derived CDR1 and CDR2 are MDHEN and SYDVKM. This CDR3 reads CASSLGAGVNTGELFF. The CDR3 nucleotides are TGTGCCAGCAGTTTAGGGGCAGGAGTAAACACCGGGGAGCTGTTTTTT.

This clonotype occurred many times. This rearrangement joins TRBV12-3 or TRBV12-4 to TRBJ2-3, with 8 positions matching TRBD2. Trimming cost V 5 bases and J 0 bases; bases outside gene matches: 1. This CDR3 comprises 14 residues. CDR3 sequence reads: CASSPSGSTDTQYF. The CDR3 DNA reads TGTGCCAGCAGTCCTAGCGGGAGCACAGATACGCAGTATTTT.

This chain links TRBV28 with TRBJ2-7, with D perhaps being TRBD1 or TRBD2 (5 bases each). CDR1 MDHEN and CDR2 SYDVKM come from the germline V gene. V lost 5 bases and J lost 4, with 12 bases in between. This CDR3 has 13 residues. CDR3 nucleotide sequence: TGTGCCAGCAGTGGGGCGGGCCGTTACGAGCAGTACTTC. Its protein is CASSGAGRYEQYF.

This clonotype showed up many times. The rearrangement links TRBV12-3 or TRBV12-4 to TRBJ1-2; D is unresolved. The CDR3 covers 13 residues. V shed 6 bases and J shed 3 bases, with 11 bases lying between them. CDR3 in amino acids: CASSLQSDYGYTF. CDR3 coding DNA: TGTGCCAGCAGCCTCCAATCAGACTATGGCTACACCTTC.

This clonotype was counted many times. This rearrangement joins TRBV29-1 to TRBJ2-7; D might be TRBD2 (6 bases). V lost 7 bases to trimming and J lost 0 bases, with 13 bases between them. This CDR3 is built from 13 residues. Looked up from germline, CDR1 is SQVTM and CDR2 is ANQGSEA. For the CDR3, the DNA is TGCAGCGCCCTAACGGGGGACTCCTACGAGCAGTACTTC. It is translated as CSALTGDSYEQYF.

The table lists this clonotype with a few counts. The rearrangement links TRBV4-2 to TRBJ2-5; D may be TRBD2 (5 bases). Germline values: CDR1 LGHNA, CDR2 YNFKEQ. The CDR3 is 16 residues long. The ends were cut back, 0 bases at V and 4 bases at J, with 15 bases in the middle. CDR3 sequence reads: CASSQDLSAQRETQYF. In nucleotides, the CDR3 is TGTGCCAGCAGCCAAGATCTTAGCGCCCAGCGAGAGACCCAGTACTTC.

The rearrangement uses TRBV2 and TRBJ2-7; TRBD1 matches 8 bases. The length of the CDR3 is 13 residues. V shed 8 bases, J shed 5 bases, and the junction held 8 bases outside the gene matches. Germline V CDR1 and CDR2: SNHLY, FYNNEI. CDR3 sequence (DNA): TGTGCCAGCCGAGGACAGGGTCGGGACGAGCAGTACTTC. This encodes CASRGQGRDEQYF.

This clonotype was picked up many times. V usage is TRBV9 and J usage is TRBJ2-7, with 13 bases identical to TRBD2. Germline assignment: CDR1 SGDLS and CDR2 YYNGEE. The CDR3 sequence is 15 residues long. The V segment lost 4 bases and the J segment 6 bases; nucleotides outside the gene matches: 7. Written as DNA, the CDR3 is TGTGCCAGCAGCCCCCGGACTAGCGGGAGTGGCGAGCAGTACTTC. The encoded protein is CASSPRTSGSGEQYF.

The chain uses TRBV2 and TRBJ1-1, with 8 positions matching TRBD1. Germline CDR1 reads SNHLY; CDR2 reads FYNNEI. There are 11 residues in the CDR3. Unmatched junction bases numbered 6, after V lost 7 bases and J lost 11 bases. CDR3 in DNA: TGTGCCAGCACAGGGGGCAAGGGGGCTTTCTTT. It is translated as CASTGGKGAFF.

DNA of the CDR3: TGTGCCAGCACCACACCGAGGGTATATGGCTACACCTTC. Its protein is CASTTPRVYGYTF. This chain uses TRBV28 with TRBJ1-2; D not resolved. CDR1 is MDHEN and CDR2 is SYDVKM in the germline V gene. V was pared by 7 bases and J by 5 bases, with 14 bases between. The CDR3 consists of 13 residues.

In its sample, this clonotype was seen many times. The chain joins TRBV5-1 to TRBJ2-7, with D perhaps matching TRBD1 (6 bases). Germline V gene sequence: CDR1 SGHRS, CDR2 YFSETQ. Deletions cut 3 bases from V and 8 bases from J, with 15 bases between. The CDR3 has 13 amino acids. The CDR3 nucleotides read TGCGCCAGCAGCTCATCACCCGGGGACAAGCAGTACTTC. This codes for CASSSSPGDKQYF.

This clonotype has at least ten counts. CDR3 in amino acids: CASSVSPRGQPQHF. DNA of the CDR3: TGTGCCAGCAGCGTAAGTCCTCGTGGGCAGCCCCAGCATTTT. V gene TRBV9 combines with J gene TRBJ1-5, with D hard to call. The germline CDR1 and CDR2 sequences are SGDLS and YYNGEE. The CDR3 consists of 14 residues. V shed 1 base and J shed 7 bases, with 12 bases lying between them. Filled out from reference TRBV9 and TRBJ1-5, the complete variable domain reads DSGVTQTPKHLITATGQRVTLRCSPRSGDLSVYWYQQSLDQGLQFLIQYYNGEERAKGNILERFSAQQFPDLHSELNLSSLELGDSALYFCASSVSPRGQPQHFGDGTRLSIL.

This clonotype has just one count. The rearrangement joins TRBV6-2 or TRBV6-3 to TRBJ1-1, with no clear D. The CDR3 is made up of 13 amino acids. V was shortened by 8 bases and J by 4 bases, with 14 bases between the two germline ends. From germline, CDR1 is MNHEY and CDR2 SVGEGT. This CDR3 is CASYEKGSTEAFF. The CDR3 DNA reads TGTGCCAGCTACGAAAAAGGCAGCACTGAAGCTTTCTTT.

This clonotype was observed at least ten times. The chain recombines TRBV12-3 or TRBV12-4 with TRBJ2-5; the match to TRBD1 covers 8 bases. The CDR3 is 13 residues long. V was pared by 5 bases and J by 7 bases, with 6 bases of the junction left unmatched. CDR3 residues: CASSDRGAGTQYF. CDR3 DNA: TGTGCCAGCAGTGACAGGGGCGCAGGGACCCAGTACTTC.

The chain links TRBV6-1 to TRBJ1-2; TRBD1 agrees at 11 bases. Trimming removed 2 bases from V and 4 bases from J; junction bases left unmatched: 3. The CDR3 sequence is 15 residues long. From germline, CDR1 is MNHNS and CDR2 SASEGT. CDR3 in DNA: TGTGCCAGCAGTGAAAGTGGGACAGGGGGCTATGGCTACACCTTC. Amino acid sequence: CASSESGTGGYGYTF.

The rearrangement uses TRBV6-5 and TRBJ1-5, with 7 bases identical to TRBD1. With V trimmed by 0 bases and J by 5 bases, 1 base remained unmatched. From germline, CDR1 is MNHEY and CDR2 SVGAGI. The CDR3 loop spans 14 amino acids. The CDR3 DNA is TGTGCCAGCAGTTACTCGACAGGGTATCAGCCCCAGCATTTT. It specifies CASSYSTGYQPQHF.

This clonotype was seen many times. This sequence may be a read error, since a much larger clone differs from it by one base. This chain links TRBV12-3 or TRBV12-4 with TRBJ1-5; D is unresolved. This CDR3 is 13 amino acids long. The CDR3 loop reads CASRVDPNQPLHF. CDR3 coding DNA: TGTGCCAGCAGAGTTGATCCCAATCAGCCCCTGCATTTT.